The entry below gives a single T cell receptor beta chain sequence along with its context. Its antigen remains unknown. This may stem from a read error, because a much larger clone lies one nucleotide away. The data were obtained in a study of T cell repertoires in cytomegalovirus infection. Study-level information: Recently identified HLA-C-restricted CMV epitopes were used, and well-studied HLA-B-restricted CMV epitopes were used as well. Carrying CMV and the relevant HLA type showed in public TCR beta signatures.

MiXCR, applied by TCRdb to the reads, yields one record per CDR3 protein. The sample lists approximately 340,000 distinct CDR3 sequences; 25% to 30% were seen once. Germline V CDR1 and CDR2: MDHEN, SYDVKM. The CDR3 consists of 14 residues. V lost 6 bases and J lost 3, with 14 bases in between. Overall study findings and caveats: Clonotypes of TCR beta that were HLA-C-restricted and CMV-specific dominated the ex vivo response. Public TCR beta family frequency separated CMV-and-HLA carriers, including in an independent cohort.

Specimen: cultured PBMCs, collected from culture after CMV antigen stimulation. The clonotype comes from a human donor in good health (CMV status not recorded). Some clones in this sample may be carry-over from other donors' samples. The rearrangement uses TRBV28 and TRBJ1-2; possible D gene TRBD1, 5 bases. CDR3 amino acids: CASRLGRAYYGYTF. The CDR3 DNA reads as TGTGCCAGCAGATTGGGCAGGGCCTACTATGGCTACACCTTC.